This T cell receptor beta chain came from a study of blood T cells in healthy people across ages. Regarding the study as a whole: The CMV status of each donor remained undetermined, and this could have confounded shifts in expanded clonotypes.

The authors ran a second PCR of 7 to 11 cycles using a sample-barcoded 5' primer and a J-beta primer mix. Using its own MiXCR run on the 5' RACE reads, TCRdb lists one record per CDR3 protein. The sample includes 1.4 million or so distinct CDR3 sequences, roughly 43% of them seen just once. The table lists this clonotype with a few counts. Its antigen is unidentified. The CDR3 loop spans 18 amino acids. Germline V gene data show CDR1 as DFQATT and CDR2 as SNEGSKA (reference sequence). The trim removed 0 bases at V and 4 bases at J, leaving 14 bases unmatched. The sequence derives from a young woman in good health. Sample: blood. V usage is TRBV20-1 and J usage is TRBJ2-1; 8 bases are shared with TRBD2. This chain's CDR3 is CSARDMLEPGGAYNEQFF. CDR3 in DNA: TGCAGTGCTAGAGATATGCTCGAACCGGGAGGGGCGTACAATGAGCAGTTCTTC.